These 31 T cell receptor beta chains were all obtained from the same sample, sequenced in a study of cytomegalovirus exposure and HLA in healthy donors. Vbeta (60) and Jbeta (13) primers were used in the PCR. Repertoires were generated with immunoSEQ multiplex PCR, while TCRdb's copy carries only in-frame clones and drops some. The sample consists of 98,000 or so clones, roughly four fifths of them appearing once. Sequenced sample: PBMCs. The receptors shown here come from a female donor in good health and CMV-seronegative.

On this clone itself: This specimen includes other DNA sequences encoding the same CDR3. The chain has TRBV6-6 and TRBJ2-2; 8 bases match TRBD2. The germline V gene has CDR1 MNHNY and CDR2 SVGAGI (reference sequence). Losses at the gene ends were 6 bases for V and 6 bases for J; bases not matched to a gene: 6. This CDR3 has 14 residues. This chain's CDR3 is CASRTSGGAGELFF. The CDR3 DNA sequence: TGTGCCAGCAGAACTAGCGGTGGGGCCGGGGAGCTGTTTTTT.

The CDR3 protein is CATSRDSGANTDTQYF. The DNA of the CDR3 is TGTGCCACCAGCAGGGATAGCGGGGCGAACACAGATACGCAGTATTTT. The chain is built from TRBV15 and TRBJ2-3; TRBD2 matches at 8 bases. With V trimmed by 3 bases and J by 2 bases, 7 bases remained unmatched. The CDR3 is 16 residues long. Germline CDR1 LNHNV, CDR2 YYDKDF (reference sequence). Using reference TRBV15 and TRBJ2-3 for the parts outside the CDR3, the full variable domain is DAMVIQNPRYQVTQFGKPVTLSCSQTLNHNVMYWYQQKSSQAPKLLFHYYDKDFNNEADTPDNFQSRRPNTSFCFLDIRSPGLGDTAMYLCATSRDSGANTDTQYFGPGTRLTVL.

The CDR3 loop is CAISGLQRDYTGELFF. The CDR3 nucleotides are TGTGCCATCAGTGGCCTCCAGCGGGACTACACCGGGGAGCTGTTTTTT. The rearrangement links TRBV10-3 to TRBJ2-2; TRBD2 matches 7 bases. CDR3 length equals 16 residues. V was clipped by 4 bases and J by 3 bases; unmatched bases: 8. The germline V gene encodes CDR1 ENHRY and CDR2 SYGVKD.

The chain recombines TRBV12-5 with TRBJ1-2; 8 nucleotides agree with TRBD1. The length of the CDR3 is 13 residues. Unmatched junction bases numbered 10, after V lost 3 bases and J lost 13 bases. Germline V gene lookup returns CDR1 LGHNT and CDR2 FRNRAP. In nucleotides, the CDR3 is TGTGCTAGTGGTTTTTCCAGGGGGCGCCTCCTCACCTTC. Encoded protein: CASGFSRGRLLTF.

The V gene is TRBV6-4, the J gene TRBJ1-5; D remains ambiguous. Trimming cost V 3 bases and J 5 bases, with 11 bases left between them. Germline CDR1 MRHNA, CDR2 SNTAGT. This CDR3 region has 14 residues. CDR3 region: CASSENAGYQPQHF. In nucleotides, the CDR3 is TGTGCCAGCAGTGAAAACGCCGGGTATCAGCCCCAGCATTTT.

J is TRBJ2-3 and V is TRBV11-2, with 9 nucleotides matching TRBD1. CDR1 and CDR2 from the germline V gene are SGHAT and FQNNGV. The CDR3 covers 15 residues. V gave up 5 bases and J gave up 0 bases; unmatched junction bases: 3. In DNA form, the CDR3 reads TGTGCCAGCAGCCGAGGACAGGGGAGCACAGATACGCAGTATTTT. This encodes CASSRGQGSTDTQYF.

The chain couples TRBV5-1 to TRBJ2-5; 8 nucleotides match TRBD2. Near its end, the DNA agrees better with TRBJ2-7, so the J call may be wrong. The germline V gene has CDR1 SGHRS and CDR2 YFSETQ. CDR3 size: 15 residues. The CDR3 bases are TGCGCCAGCAGCTCCATCGGGACTAGTGTCTACGAGCAGTACTTC. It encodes CASSSIGTSVYEQYF.

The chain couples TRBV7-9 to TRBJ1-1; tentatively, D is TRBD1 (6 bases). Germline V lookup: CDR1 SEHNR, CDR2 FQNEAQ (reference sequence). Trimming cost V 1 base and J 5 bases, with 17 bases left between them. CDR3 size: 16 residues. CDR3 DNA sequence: TGTGCCAGCAGCTTAGGTGGGGGGGGGCGCAGGACTGAAGCTTTCTTT. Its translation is CASSLGGGGRRTEAFF.

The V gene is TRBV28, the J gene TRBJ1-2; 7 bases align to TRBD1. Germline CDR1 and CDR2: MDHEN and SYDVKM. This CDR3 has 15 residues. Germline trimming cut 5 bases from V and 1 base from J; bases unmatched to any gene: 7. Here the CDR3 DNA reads TGTGCCAGCAGTCTAGTAGGGACAGTTAACTATGGCTACACCTTC. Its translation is CASSLVGTVNYGYTF.

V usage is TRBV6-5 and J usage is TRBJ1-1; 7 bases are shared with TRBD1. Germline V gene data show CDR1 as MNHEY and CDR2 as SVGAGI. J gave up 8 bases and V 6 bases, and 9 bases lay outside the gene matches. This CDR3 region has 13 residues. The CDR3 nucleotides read TGTGCCAGCAGGACAAAACGGACAGGCGAAGCTTTCTTT. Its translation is CASRTKRTGEAFF.

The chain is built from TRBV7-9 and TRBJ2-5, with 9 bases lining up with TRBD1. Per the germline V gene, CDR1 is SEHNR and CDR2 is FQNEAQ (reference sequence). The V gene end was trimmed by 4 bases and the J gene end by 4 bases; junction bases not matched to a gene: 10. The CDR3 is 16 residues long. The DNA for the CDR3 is TGTGCCAGCAGCTCCGAACAGGGGGCGCCCCGAGAGACCCAGTACTTC. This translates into CASSSEQGAPRETQYF.

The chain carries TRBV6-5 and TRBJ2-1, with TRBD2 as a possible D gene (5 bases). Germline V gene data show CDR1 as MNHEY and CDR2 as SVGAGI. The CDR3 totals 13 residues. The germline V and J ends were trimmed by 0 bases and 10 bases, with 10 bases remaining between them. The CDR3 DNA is TGTGCCAGCAGTTACTCCGGGGTTGGCGAGCAGTTCTTC. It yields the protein CASSYSGVGEQFF.

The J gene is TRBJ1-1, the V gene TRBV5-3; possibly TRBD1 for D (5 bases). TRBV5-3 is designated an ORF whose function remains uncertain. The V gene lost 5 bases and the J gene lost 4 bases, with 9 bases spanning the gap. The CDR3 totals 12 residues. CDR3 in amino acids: CARSVGGTEAFF. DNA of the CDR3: TGTGCCAGAAGTGTCGGGGGCACTGAAGCTTTCTTT.

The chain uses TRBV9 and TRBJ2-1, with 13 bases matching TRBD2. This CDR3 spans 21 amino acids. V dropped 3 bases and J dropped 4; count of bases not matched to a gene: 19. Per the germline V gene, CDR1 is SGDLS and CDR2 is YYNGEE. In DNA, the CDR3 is TGTGCCAGCAGCGCGGGACTAGCGGGACCGGCCCCCAAGAGGAAGTACAATGAGCAGTTCTTC. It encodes CASSAGLAGPAPKRKYNEQFF.

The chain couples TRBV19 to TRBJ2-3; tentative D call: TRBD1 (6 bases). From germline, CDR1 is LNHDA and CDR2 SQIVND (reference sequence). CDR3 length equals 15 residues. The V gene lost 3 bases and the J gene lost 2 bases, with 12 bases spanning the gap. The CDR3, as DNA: TGTGCCAGTAGTATCGCAGGGGTGACCACAGATACGCAGTATTTT. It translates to CASSIAGVTTDTQYF.

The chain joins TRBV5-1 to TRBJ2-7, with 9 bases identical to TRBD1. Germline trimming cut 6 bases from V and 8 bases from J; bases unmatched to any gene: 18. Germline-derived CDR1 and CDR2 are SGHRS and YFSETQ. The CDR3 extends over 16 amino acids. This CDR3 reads CASTLEPGTGNSKQYF. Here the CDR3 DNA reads TGCGCCAGCACCCTCGAGCCTGGGACAGGGAATAGTAAGCAGTACTTC. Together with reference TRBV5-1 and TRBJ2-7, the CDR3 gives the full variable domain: KAGVTQTPRYLIKTRGQQVTLSCSPISGHRSVSWYQQTPGQGLQFLFEYFSETQRNKGNFPGRFSGRQFSNSRSEMNVSTLELGDSALYLCASTLEPGTGNSKQYFGPGTRLTVT.

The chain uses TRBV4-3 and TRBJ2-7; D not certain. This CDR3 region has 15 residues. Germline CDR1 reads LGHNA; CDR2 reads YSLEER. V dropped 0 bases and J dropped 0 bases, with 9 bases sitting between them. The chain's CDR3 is CASSQDIGNSYEQYF. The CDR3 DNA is TGCGCCAGCAGCCAAGATATCGGTAACTCCTACGAGCAGTACTTC.

CDR3 in DNA: TGCGCCAGCAGCCAGAGGGCCGCAGTTGCAACTAATGAAAAACTGTTTTTT. Translated, it gives CASSQRAAVATNEKLFF. The V call is TRBV5-1, the J call TRBJ1-4; unclear D gene. Looked up from germline, CDR1 is SGHRS and CDR2 is YFSETQ. The CDR3 is 17 residues long. V was trimmed by 4 bases and J by 0 bases, leaving 16 bases between them.

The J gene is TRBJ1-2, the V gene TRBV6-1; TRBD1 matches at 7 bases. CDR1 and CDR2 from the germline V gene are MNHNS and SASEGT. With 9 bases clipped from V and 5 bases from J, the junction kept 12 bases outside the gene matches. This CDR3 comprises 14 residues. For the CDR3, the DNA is TGTGCCAGTGTCCCGTCGGGACAGCGGTATGGCTACACCTTC. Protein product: CASVPSGQRYGYTF.

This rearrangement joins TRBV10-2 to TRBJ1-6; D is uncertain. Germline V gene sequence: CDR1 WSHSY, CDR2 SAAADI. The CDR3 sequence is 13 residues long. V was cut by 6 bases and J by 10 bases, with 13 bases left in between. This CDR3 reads CASRKEGYSPLHF. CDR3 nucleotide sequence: TGCGCCAGCAGAAAAGAGGGATACTCACCCCTCCACTTT.

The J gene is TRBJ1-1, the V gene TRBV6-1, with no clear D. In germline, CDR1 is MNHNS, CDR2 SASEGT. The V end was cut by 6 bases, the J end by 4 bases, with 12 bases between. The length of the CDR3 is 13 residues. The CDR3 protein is CASREDGLTEAFF. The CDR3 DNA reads TGTGCCAGCAGGGAGGACGGCCTCACTGAAGCTTTCTTT.

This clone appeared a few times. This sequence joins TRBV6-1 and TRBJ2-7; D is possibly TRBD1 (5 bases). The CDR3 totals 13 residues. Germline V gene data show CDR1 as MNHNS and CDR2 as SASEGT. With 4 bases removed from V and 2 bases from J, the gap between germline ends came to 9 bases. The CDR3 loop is CASSVRAPYEQYF. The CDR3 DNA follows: TGTGCCAGCAGTGTCAGGGCCCCCTACGAGCAGTACTTC.

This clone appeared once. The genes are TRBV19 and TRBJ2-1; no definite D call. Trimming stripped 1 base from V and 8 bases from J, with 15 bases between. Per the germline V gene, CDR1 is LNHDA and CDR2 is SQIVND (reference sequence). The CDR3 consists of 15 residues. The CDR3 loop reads CASSIVMTILDEQFF. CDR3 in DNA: TGTGCCAGTAGTATAGTGATGACAATTCTCGATGAGCAGTTCTTC.

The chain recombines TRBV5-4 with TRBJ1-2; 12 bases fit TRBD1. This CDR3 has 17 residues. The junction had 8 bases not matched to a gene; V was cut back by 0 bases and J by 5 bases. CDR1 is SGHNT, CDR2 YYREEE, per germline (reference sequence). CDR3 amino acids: CASSLVGTGGGVYGYTF. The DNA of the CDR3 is TGTGCCAGCAGCTTGGTCGGGACAGGGGGCGGTGTTTATGGCTACACCTTC.

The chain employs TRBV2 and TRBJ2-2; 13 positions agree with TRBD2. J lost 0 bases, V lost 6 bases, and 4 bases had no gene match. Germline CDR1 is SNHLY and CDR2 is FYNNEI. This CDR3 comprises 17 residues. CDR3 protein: CASRGTSGDANTGELFF. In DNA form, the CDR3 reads TGTGCCAGCAGGGGGACTAGCGGGGATGCGAACACCGGGGAGCTGTTTTTT.

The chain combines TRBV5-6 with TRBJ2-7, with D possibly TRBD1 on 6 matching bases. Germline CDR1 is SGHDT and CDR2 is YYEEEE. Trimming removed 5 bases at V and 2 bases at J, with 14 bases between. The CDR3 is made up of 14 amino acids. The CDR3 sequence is CASSHDRTAYEQYF. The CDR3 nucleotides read TGTGCCAGCAGTCACGACAGGACGGCCTACGAGCAGTACTTC.

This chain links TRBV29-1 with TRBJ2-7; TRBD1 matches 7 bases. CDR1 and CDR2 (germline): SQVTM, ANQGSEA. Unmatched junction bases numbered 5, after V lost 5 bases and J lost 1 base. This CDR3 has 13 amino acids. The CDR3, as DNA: TGCAGCGTTCACAGGGGAAGATCCTACGAGCAGTACTTC. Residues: CSVHRGRSYEQYF.

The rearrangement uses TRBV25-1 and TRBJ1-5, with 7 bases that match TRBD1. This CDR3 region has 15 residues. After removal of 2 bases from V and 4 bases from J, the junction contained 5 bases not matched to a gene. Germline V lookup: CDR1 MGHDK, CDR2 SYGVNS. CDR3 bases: TGTGCCAGCAGTGAAGATGGCAGGGGGAATCAGCCCCAGCATTTT. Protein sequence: CASSEDGRGNQPQHF.

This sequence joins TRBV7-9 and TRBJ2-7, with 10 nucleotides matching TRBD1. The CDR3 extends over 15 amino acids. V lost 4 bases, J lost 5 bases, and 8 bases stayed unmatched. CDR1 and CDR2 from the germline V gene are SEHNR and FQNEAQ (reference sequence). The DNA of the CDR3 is TGTGCCAGCAGCTCAGACCGGGACAGGGGACACGAGCAGTACTTC. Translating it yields CASSSDRDRGHEQYF.

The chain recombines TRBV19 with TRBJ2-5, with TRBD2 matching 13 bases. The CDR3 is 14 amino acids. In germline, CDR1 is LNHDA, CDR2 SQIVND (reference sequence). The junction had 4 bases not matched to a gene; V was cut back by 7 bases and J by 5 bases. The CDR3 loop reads CASKTSGGRETQYF. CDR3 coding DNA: TGTGCCAGTAAGACTAGCGGGGGGAGGGAGACCCAGTACTTC.

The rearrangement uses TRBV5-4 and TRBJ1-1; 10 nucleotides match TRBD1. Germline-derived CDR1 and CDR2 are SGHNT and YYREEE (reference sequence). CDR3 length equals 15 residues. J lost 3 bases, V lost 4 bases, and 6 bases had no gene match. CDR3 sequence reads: CASSTRQGAYTEAFF. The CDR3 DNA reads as TGTGCCAGCAGCACCCGACAGGGGGCTTACACTGAAGCTTTCTTT.